This TCR beta chain comes out of a study of cytomegalovirus exposure and HLA in healthy donors. Study at large: Earlier results showed 90 million to 120 million unique TCR beta sequences derived from approximately 170 million T cells. Study-level results: Reported performance of the classifier showed diagnosis of cytomegalovirus status with high specificity and sensitivity.

V was clipped by 0 bases and J by 4 bases; unmatched bases: 7. The CDR3 has 16 residues. Looked up from germline, CDR1 is SGHTA and CDR2 is FQGNSA. About this clone: Its target is unknown.

PCR was performed using 60 Vbeta and 13 Jbeta primers. Clones were sequenced by immunoSEQ multiplex PCR, and TCRdb holds only the in-frame ones, with some missing. The sample records some 56,000 clones, roughly 83% being singletons. The source is a human donor in good health. The chain employs TRBV7-2 and TRBJ2-7; 9 bases fit TRBD2. Sequencing input: PBMCs. The CDR3 DNA is TGTGCCAGCAGCTTAGCCGTGACTAGCGGACGGTACGAGCAGTACTTC. Protein product: CASSLAVTSGRYEQYF.